This T cell receptor beta chain stems from a study of T cells in Graves' hyperthyroidism and ophthalmopathy. Amplification targeted TCR beta CDR3 regions from RNA transcripts. TCR CDR3 regions were first amplified by RT-PCR with HTBI primers. TCRdb itself ran the multiplex PCR reads through MiXCR, one entry per CDR3 protein. Altogether about 330,000 distinct CDR3 sequences are present, around 13% being singletons, with the ten largest covering 30% to 35%. V was shortened by 5 bases and J by 1 base, with 6 bases between the two germline ends. The CDR3 contains 13 residues. Germline V gene lookup returns CDR1 PRHDT and CDR2 FYEKMQ (reference sequence).

The sequence came from a woman aged 40-49 years with Graves' ophthalmopathy. The specimen sequenced was blood. The chain joins TRBV13 to TRBJ2-4; the D is unclear. The CDR3 loop is CASSLRAKNIQYF. The DNA of the CDR3 is TGTGCCAGCAGCCTCCGGGCCAAAAACATTCAGTACTTC.